This entry is about one T cell receptor beta chain. Per the original methods: It was from reference gene primer amplification that nucleated cell counts were estimated. The assay was immunoSEQ multiplex PCR, and TCRdb's table has in-frame clones only and misses some. The V and J calls and clone size are taken from that table; D and trimming were inferred from the DNA. The profile shows over 100,000 clones, approximately 90% of them singletons. The entry originates in a study of blood T cell repertoires in COVID-19. Study context: The United States, Italy and Spain provided the acute and convalescent COVID-19 samples. Nucleic acid was either cDNA or gDNA, and it came from T cells, B-cell-depleted T cells, or PBMCs.

V was shortened by 2 bases and J by 2 bases, with 9 bases between the two germline ends. This CDR3 is 14 amino acids long. Germline CDR1 is MNHEY and CDR2 is SVGAGI. The receptor was derived from a man aged 50 to 59 with acute or convalescent COVID-19. The V and J genes are TRBV6-5 and TRBJ1-1; D is unclear. Sequences were obtained from peripheral blood. Here the CDR3 reads CASSYRRGNTEAFF. The CDR3 DNA reads TGTGCCAGCAGTTACCGGAGAGGAAACACTGAAGCTTTCTTT.